The source of this T cell receptor beta chain is a study of blood T cell repertoires in COVID-19. Across the whole study: Samples of COVID-19 (acute and convalescent) were obtained from the United States, Italy and Spain. PBMCs, B-cell-depleted T cells, or T cells were the source of the cDNA or gDNA that made up the material.

Per the original methods: Using reference gene primer amplification, nucleated cell counts were estimated. Sequenced by immunoSEQ multiplex PCR; TCRdb stores in-frame clones only, minus some. That table gives V, J and clone size, and the DNA gave D and trimming. The sample has around 140,000 clones, approximately 70% seen once. Germline loops: CDR1 MDHEN, CDR2 SYDVKM. CDR3 size: 14 residues. The junction had 8 bases not matched to a gene; V was cut back by 7 bases and J by 8 bases. The clonotype was recovered from a woman in her 70s with acute or convalescent COVID-19. The chain couples TRBV28 to TRBJ2-1, with 10 nucleotides matching TRBD2. The sample was peripheral blood. The CDR3 region has the DNA TGTGCCAGCAAACTAGCGGGAAATCTCGATGAGCAGTTCTTC. Its protein product is CASKLAGNLDEQFF.